The sequence of this T cell receptor (beta chain) was determined in a study of shared clonotypes between healthy human individuals. Points from the study as a whole: The study sampled only blood, and tissue repertoires likely differ. Larger estimated richness was generally seen in naive subsets than in memory subsets. With a handful of donors compared, around 5% of naive CD4 clonotypes were shared.

Concerning this clone itself: No antigen is known for it.

Trimming stripped 1 base from V and 6 bases from J, with 10 bases between. This CDR3 has 15 amino acids. Per germline, CDR1 MNHNS and CDR2 SASEGT. TCRdb's table, derived via immunoSEQ multiplex PCR, lists solely in-frame clones and lacks some. This table has about 2.4 million clones, roughly 93% appearing once. The source material was naive CD4+ T cells from PBMCs. The subset here: CD45RA+ positively selected. The J gene is TRBJ1-6, the V gene TRBV6-1; D is perhaps TRBD1 (6 bases). The clonotype originates from a young man in good health. Some clones in this sample may be carry-over from other donors' samples. The CDR3 DNA sequence: TGTGCCAGCAGTGAAGTGGGGGGGCCTAATTCACCCCTCCACTTT. This translates into CASSEVGGPNSPLHF.